Described below is a single T cell receptor (beta chain) sequence and its context. Its specificity is not known. The data derive from a study of T cell repertoires in cytomegalovirus infection. Study-level information: Signatures in public TCR beta sequences pointed to both CMV infection and matching HLA type. Whole-study results and caveats: Cumulative public TCR beta family frequency identified carriers of CMV plus the relevant HLA. In two of eight donors, the top clonotype was HLA-C-restricted CMV-specific.

Germline V gene data show CDR1 as SEHNR and CDR2 as FQNEAQ (reference sequence). V lost 4 bases to trimming and J lost 4 bases, with 11 bases between them. The CDR3 sequence is 13 residues long. MiXCR, applied by TCRdb to the reads, yields one record per CDR3 protein. The sample yields some 800,000 distinct CDR3 sequences, 30% to 35% seen once. This TCR derives from a human donor in good health (CMV status not recorded). Some clones in this sample may be carry-over from other donors' samples. The chain carries TRBV7-9 and TRBJ2-7; D is unclear. The starting material was cultured CD8+ T cells from PBMCs, obtained from culture after CMV antigen stimulation. DNA for the CDR3: TGTGCCAGCAGCTCCCCGACAAGTTACGAGCAGTACGTC. Its translation is CASSSPTSYEQYV.